Included here is one T cell receptor (beta chain) sequence, with context. This entry comes from a study of T cell changes during pregnancy in multiple sclerosis. The V and J ends lost 4 bases and 6 bases respectively, with 19 bases between them. From germline, CDR1 is LGHNA and CDR2 YNFKEQ. CDR3 size: 15 residues. Clones were read by immunoSEQ multiplex PCR, and TCRdb kept only the in-frame ones, dropping some. The table includes about 69,000 clones, roughly 91% detected once. The chain combines TRBV4-2 with TRBJ2-7; D possibly corresponds to TRBD1 (6 bases). The receptor was isolated from a female donor with multiple sclerosis, enrolled in a pregnancy study. The specimen was peripheral blood, collected in the third trimester of pregnancy. The CDR3 DNA is TGTGCCAGCAGCCCCGCCGGGACACAAGGCCGCGAGCAGTACTTC. Its translation is CASSPAGTQGREQYF.